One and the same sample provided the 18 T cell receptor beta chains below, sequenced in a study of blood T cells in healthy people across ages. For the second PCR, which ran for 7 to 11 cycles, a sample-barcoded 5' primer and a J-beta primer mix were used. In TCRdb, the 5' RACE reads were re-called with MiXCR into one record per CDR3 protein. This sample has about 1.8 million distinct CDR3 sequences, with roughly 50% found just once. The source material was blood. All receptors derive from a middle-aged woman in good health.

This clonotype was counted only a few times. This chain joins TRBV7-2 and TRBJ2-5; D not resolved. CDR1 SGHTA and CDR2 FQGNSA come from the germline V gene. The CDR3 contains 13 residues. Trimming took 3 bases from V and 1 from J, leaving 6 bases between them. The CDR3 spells CASSFMGQETQYF. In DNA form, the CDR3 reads TGTGCCAGCAGCTTCATGGGCCAAGAGACCCAGTACTTC.

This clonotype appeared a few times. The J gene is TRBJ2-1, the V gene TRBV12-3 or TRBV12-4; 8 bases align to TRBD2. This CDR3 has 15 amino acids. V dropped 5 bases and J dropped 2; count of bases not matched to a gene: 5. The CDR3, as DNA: TGTGCCAGCAGTGACACGGGGGGGCCCTACAATGAGCAGTTCTTC. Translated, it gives CASSDTGGPYNEQFF.

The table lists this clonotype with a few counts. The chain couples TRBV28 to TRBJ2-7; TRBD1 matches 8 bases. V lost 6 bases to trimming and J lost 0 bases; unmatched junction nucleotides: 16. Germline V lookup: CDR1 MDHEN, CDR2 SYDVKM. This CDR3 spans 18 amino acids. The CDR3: CASSKLGQDGASSYEQYF. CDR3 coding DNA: TGTGCCAGCAGCAAATTGGGACAGGATGGGGCGAGCTCCTACGAGCAGTACTTC.

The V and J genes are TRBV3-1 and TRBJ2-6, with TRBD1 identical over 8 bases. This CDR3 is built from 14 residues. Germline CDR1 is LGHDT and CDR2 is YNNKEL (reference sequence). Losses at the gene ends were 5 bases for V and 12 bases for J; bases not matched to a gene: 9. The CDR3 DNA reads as TGTGCCAGCAGCGAATCAGGGGGCGCGGCCGTCCTGACTTTC. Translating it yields CASSESGGAAVLTF.

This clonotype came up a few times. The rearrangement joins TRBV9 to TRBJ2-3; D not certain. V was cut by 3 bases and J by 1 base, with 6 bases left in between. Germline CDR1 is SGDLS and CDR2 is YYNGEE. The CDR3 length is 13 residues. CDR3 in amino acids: CASSAMGTDTQYF. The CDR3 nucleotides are TGTGCCAGCAGCGCGATGGGCACAGATACGCAGTATTTT.

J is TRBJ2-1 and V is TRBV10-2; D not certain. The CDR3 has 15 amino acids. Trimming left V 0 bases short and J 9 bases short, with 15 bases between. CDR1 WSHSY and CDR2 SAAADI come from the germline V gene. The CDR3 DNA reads TGCGCCAGCAGTGAGTCCCTGGGAAACTGGGGTGAGCAGTTCTTC. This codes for CASSESLGNWGEQFF.

Here the CDR3 reads CASSRVVYNEQYF. The CDR3 DNA reads TGTGCCAGCAGCCGGGTTGTCTACAATGAGCAGTACTTC. V usage is TRBV6-2 or TRBV6-3 and J usage is TRBJ2-5, with no clear D. The CDR3 extends over 13 amino acids. Trimming took 6 bases from V and 11 from J, leaving 19 bases between them. Germline CDR1 reads MNHEY; CDR2 reads SVGEGT.

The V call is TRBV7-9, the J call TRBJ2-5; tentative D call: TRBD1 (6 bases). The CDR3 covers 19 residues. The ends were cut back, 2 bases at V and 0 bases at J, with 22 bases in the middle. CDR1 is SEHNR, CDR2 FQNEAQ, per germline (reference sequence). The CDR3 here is CASSLSSDGITGYQETQYF. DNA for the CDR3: TGTGCCAGCAGCTTATCCTCCGACGGCATTACAGGGTACCAAGAGACCCAGTACTTC.

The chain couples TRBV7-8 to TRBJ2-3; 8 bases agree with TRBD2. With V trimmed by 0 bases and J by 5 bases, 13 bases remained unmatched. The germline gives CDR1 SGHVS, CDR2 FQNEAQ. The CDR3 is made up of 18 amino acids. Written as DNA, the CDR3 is TGTGCCAGCAGCTTAGCACGGAGCAGCGGGGGTGCAAGAGATACGCAGTATTTT. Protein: CASSLARSSGGARDTQYF.

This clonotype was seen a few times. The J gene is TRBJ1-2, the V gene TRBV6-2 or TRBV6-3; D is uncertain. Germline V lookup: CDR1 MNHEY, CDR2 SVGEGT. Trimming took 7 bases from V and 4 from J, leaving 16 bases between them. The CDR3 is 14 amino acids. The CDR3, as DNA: TGTGCCAGCATTGAGGGCGGGAACCTCTATGGCTACACCTTC. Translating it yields CASIEGGNLYGYTF.

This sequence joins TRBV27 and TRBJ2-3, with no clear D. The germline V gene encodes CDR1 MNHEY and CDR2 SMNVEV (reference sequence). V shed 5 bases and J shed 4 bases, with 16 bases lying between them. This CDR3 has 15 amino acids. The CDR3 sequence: CASSRLVNWADTQYF. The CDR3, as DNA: TGTGCCAGCAGTCGCCTGGTGAATTGGGCAGATACGCAGTATTTT.

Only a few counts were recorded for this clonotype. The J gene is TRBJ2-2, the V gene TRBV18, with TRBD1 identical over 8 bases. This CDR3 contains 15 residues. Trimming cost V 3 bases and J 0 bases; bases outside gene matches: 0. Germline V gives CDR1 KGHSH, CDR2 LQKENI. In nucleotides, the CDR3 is TGTGCCAGCTCACCGGGACAGGCGAACACCGGGGAGCTGTTTTTT. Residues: CASSPGQANTGELFF.

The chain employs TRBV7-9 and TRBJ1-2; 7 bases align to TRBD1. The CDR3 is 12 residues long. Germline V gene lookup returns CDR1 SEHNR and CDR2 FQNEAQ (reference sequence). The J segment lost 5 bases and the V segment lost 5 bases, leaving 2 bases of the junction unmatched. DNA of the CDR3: TGTGCCAGCAGCGACAGGGAGTATGGCTACACCTTC. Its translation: CASSDREYGYTF.

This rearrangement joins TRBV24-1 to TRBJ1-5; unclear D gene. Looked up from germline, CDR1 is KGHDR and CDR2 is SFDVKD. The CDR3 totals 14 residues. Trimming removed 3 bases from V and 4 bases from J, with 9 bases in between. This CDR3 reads CATSDPRQNQPQHF. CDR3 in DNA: TGTGCCACCAGTGATCCGAGACAAAATCAGCCCCAGCATTTT.

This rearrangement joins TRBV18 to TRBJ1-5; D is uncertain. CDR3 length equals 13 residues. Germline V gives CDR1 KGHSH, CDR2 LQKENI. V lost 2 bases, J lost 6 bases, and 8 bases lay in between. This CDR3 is CASSPEGFQPQHF. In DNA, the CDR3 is TGTGCCAGCTCACCAGAAGGGTTTCAGCCCCAGCATTTT.

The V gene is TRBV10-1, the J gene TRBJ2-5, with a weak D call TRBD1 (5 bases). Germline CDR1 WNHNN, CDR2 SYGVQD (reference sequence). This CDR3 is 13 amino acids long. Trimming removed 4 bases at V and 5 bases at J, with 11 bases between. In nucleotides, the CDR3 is TGCGCCAGCAGTGGTAGTCCAGGGGAGACCCAGTACTTC. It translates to CASSGSPGETQYF.

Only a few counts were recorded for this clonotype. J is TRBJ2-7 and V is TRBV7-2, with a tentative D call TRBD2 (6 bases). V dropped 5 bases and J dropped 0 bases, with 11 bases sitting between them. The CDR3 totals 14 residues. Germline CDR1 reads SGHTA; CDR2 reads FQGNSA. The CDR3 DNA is TGTGCCAGCAGCCCAGTCGGGGGCTCCTACGAGCAGTACTTC. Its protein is CASSPVGGSYEQYF.

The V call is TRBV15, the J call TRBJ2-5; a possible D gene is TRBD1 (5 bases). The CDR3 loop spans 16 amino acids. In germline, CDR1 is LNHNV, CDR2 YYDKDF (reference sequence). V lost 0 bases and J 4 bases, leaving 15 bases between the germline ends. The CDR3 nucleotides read TGTGCCACCAGCAGAGATATCATCAGGGCAGGAGAGACCCAGTACTTC. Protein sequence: CATSRDIIRAGETQYF.